This is a list of T cell receptor beta chains from one sample in a study of T cell responses to AZD1222 COVID-19 vaccine. Method: immunoSEQ multiplex PCR; TCRdb's copy keeps in-frame clones and lacks some. This sample carries 160,000 or so clones, roughly 90% of them seen once, and the ten largest clones take roughly 5.5%. Sample: peripheral blood, taken on day 0 of AZD1222 vaccination. The receptor set was obtained from an adult in good health. Each CDR3 is given with its conserved first and last residue. A D gene is named only where the DNA matches it firmly. Where a row states a size, it is once, few, many or the class of an expanded clone; other rows omit it.

size,V,D,J,DNA,CDR3
NA,TRBV7-2,TRBD2,TRBJ2-3,TGTGCCAGCAGCTTAAACCGAGCGGGAGGATCAGGAGATACGCAGTATTTT,CASSLNRAGGSGDTQYF
NA,TRBV9,TRBD2,TRBJ2-3,TGTGCCAGCAGCGTAGACAGCGGGGAAAGCACAGATACGCAGTATTTT,CASSVDSGESTDTQYF
NA,TRBV28,NA,TRBJ1-6,TGTGCCAGCAGTCCAGGGGTTGGTTCACCCCTCCACTTT,CASSPGVGSPLHF
NA,TRBV18,NA,TRBJ1-3,TGTGCCAGCTCACCACCGCCGGGGGTCGGTGGAAACACCATATATTTT,CASSPPPGVGGNTIYF
NA,TRBV6-2/TRBV6-3,NA,TRBJ1-1,TGTGCCAGCAGCCTCGCGGGACGGGGGAACACTGAAGCTTTCTTT,CASSLAGRGNTEAFF
NA,TRBV6-5,NA,TRBJ2-1,TGTGCCAGCAGTAAATCTAGCGTCAATGAGCAGTTCTTC,CASSKSSVNEQFF
NA,TRBV18,NA,TRBJ2-5,TGTGCCAGCTCACCACCGGCTGGGGAGACCCAGTACTTC,CASSPPAGETQYF
NA,TRBV19,TRBD1,TRBJ1-2,TGTGCCAGTAGTCGGACAGGGACCCTTCCTGGCTACACCTTC,CASSRTGTLPGYTF
NA,TRBV6-5,NA,TRBJ1-2,TGTGCCAGCACACAAGAGACAGGACCTAACTATGGCTACACCTTC,CASTQETGPNYGYTF
NA,TRBV5-1,NA,TRBJ2-1,TGCGCCAGCAGCTACCAAAGCGGAACCTCCTACAATGAGCAGTTCTTC,CASSYQSGTSYNEQFF
NA,TRBV20-1,NA,TRBJ2-5,TGCAGTGTCCACAGGGCGGAGACCCAGTACTTC,CSVHRAETQYF
NA,TRBV11-3,NA,TRBJ2-7,TGTGCCAGCAGCTTAGGTCCGCTCTACGAGCAGTACTTC,CASSLGPLYEQYF
NA,TRBV5-8,NA,TRBJ1-2,TGTGCCAGCAGCTTGAAGGACAGCTTCGGGGGCTACACCTTC,CASSLKDSFGGYTF
NA,TRBV29-1,NA,TRBJ1-2,TGCAGCGTTTTAGGTACAAGGACCTATGGCTACACCTTC,CSVLGTRTYGYTF
NA,TRBV25-1,NA,TRBJ1-1,TGTGCCAGCAGTGCTGCCGGGACAAACACTGAAGCTTTCTTT,CASSAAGTNTEAFF
NA,TRBV10-3,NA,TRBJ1-5,TGTGCCATCAGTGAGTCCACAGACAATCAGCCCCAGCATTTT,CAISESTDNQPQHF
once,TRBV13,NA,TRBJ1-2,TGTGCCAGCAGCCTCGTCAGAGGGGGCTACACCTTC,CASSLVRGGYTF
NA,TRBV25-1,TRBD1,TRBJ1-2,TGTGCCAGCAGTGGGACAGGACAAAGCTATGGCTACACCTTC,CASSGTGQSYGYTF
NA,TRBV19,NA,TRBJ1-6,TGTGCCAGTAGTGCCTACCGGGTTGTTAATTCACCCCTCCACTTT,CASSAYRVVNSPLHF
once,TRBV29-1,NA,TRBJ2-3,TGCAGCGTTGCCATCGGGCGGGATACGCAGTATTTT,CSVAIGRDTQYF
NA,TRBV13,NA,TRBJ1-1,TGTGCCAGCAGCTTAGCGGGCGGGCCGAACACTGAAGCTTTCTTT,CASSLAGGPNTEAFF
NA,TRBV2,NA,TRBJ2-7,TGTGCCAGCAGTGATGTGGGAGAGCAGTACTTC,CASSDVGEQYF
once,TRBV5-1,NA,TRBJ1-4,TGCGCCAGCAGCTTGGGTGGGGCTGGTGAAAAACTGTTTTTT,CASSLGGAGEKLFF
NA,TRBV18,NA,TRBJ1-3,TGTGCCAGCTCACCACAAAAGTCTGGAAACACCATATATTTT,CASSPQKSGNTIYF
NA,TRBV9,TRBD2,TRBJ2-3,TGTGCCAGCAGCGTGGGACTAGCGGGGGGCACAGATACGCAGTATTTT,CASSVGLAGGTDTQYF
NA,TRBV27,TRBD2,TRBJ2-5,TGTGCCAGCAGTTCGGGACTAGCTCCCCAAGAGACCCAGTACTTC,CASSSGLAPQETQYF
NA,TRBV19,TRBD2,TRBJ2-3,TGTGCCACCACTAGCGGAGGAGATACGCAGTATTTT,CATTSGGDTQYF
NA,TRBV28,NA,TRBJ1-4,TGTGCCAGCAGTTTTGGGGGAGTGGAAAAACTGTTTTTT,CASSFGGVEKLFF
NA,TRBV5-6,NA,TRBJ1-2,TGTGCCAGCAGCTTGCCCCACGGGGGCTACACCTTC,CASSLPHGGYTF
NA,TRBV7-3,TRBD1,TRBJ1-2,TGTGCCAGCAGCCTAGCAGGGGGAGGGTATGGCTACACCTTC,CASSLAGGGYGYTF
NA,TRBV27,TRBD1,TRBJ2-2,TGTGCCAGCAGTTGGGACAGGGGCGCCGGGGAGCTGTTTTTT,CASSWDRGAGELFF
NA,TRBV30,TRBD2,TRBJ2-1,TGTGCCTGGTCTACTAGCGGGATCTCCTACAATGAGCAGTTCTTC,CAWSTSGISYNEQFF
NA,TRBV4-2,TRBD2,TRBJ2-7,TGTGCCAGCAGCCAAGTGGGGGGGGAGCAGTACTTC,CASSQVGGEQYF
NA,TRBV6-2/TRBV6-3,NA,TRBJ2-3,TGTGCCAGCAGTTACTCCTCGGGGCAAGATACGCAGTATTTT,CASSYSSGQDTQYF
NA,TRBV11-3,TRBD1,TRBJ2-2,TGTGCCAGCAGTCCTGGGACAGGTCAGGCCGGGGAGCTGTTTTTT,CASSPGTGQAGELFF
NA,TRBV5-6,NA,TRBJ1-2,TGTGCCAGCAGCTTGGAAGGCCGAAGAGGGGGCTACACCTTC,CASSLEGRRGGYTF
NA,TRBV28,TRBD2,TRBJ2-3,TGTGCCAGCCAACAGACTAGCGGGGGGTTGGCAGATACGCAGTATTTT,CASQQTSGGLADTQYF
NA,TRBV15,TRBD2,TRBJ2-3,TGTGCCACCAGCAGCGGCGGGACTAGCGGGGGCCACGGTACGCAGTATTTT,CATSSGGTSGGHGTQYF
NA,TRBV7-6,TRBD1,TRBJ2-1,TGTGCCAGCGCCTCGGACAGGGACACCTACAATGAGCAGTTCTTC,CASASDRDTYNEQFF
NA,TRBV5-8,NA,TRBJ2-1,TGTGCCAGCAGCTTGGAGTGGAGCTCCTACAATGAGCAGTTCTTC,CASSLEWSSYNEQFF
NA,TRBV29-1,TRBD1,TRBJ1-2,TGCAGCGTTGATACAGGGGCTATGGATGGCTACACCTTC,CSVDTGAMDGYTF
once,TRBV28,TRBD2,TRBJ2-7,TGTGCCAGCACCCCGGTTAGCGGGAGGGCCCTAGTCCGCGAGCAGTACTTC,CASTPVSGRALVREQYF